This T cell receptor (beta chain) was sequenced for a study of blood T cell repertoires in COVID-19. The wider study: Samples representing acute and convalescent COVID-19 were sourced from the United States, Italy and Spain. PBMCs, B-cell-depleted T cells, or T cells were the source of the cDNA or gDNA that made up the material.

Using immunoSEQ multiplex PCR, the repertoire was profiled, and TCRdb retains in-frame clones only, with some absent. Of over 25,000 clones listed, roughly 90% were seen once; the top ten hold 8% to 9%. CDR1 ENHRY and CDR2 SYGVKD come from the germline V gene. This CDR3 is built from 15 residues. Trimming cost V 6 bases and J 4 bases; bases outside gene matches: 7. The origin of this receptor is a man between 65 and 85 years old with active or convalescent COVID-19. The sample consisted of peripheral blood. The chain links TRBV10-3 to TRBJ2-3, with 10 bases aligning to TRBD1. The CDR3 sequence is CAIRPGQGFADTQYF. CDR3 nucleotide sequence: TGTGCCATCAGACCGGGACAGGGGTTCGCAGATACGCAGTATTTT.